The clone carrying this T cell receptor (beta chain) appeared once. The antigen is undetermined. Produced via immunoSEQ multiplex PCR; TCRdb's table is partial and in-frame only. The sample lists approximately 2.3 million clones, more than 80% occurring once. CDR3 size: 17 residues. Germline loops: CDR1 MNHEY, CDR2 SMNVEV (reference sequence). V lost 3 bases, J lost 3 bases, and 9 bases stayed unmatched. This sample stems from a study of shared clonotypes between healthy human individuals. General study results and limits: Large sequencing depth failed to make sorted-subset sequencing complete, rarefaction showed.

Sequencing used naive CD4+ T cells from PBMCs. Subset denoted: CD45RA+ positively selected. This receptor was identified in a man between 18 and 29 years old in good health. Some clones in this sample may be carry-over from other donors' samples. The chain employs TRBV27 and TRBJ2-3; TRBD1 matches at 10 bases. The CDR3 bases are TGTGCCAGCAGTTTCTCCTTACGACAGGGGGCAACAGATACGCAGTATTTT. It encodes CASSFSLRQGATDTQYF.